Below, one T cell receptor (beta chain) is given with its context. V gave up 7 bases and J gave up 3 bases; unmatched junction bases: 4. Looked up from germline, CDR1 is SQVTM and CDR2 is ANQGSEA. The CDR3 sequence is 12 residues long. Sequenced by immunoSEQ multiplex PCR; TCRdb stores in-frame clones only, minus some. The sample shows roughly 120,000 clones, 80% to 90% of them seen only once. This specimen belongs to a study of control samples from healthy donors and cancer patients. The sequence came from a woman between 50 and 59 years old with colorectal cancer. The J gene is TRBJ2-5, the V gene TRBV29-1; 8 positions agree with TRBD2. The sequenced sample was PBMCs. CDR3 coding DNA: TGCAGCGCACCAGCGGGAGAAGAGACCCAGTACTTC. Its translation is CSAPAGEETQYF.